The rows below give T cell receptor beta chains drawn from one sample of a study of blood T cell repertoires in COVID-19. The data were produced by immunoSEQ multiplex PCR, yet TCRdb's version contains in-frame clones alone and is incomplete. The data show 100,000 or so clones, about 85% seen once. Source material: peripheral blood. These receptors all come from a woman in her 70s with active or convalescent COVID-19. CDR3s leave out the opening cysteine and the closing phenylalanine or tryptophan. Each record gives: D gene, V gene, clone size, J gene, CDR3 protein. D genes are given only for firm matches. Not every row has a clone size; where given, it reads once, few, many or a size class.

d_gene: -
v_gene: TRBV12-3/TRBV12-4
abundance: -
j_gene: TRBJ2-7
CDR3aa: ASSQDSPYEQY

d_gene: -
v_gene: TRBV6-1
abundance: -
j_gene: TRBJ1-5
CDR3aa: ASSEGAGVPNQPQH

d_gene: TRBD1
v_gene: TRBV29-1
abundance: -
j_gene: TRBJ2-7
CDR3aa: SVTGTGDYEQY

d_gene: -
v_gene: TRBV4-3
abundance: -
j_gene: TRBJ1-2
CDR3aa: ASSQAYDRPNYGYT

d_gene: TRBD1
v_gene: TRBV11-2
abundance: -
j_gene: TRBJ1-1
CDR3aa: ASSSAAKRQGGGTEAF

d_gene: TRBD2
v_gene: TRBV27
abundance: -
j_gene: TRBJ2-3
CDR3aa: ASSLKLRENTDTQY

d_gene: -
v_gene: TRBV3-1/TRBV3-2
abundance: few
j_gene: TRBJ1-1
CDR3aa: ASSYSTATEAF

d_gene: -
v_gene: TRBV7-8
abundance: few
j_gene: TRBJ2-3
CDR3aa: ASSSRDSITDTQY

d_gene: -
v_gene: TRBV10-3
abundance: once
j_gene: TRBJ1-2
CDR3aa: ATRQTGVGWGYT

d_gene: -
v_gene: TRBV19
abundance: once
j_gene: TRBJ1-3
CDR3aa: ASSMAHGSGNTIY

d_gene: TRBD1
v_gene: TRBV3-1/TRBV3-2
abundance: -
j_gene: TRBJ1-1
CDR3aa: ASSPYLGQGNTEAF

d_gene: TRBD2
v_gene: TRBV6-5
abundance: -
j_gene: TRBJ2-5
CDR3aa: ASSRGREYQETQY

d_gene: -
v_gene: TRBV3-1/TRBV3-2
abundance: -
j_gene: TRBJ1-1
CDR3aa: ASSRNQDTEAF

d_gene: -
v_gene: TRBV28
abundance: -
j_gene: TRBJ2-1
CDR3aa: ASSLAGANVNEQF

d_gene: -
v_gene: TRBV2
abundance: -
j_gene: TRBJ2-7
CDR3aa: ASIIVAEGEQY

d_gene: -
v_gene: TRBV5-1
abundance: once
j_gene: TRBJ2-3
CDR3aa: ASSPHQATDTQY

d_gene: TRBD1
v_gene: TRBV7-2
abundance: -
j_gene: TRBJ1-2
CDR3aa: ASSRMADSRGSGYT

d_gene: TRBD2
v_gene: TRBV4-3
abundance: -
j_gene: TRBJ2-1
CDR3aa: ASSLSGGSSYNEQF

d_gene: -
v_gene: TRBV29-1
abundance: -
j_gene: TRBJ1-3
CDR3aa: SVGYSGNTIY

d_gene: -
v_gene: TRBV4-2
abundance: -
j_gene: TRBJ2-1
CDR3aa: ASSQDDASQVKDEQF

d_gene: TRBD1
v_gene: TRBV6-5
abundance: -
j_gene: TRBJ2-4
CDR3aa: ASTLDRGKNIQY

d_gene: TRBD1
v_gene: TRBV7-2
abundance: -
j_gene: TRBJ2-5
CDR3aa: ASSPKRQGAGETQY

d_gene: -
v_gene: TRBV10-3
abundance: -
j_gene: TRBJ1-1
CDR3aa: AISPGAFTGMNTEAF

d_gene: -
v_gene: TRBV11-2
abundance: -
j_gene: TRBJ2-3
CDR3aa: ASSPGVAQSTDTQY

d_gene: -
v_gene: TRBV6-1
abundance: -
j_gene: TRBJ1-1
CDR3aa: ASSEPAGREAF

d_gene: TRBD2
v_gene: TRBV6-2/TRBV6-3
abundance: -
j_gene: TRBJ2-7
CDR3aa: ASSYRLADTYEQY

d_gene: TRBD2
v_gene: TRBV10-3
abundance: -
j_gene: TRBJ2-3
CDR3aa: AISPGGYTDTQY

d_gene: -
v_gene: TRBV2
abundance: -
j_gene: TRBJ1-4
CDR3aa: ASSETEATNEKLF

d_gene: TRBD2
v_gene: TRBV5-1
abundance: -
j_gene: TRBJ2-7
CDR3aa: ASSLVRGDRGTSGKPYEQY

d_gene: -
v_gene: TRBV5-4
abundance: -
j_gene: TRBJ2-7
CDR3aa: ASSLAGTYEQY

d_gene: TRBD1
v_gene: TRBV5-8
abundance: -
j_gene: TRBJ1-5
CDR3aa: ASSGDSQPQH

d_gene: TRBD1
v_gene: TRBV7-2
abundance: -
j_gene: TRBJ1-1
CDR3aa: ASSRTGNTEAF

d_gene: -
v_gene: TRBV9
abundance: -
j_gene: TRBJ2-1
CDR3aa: ASSVVGELFYNEQF

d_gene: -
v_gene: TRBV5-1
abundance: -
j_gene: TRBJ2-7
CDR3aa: ASSRGSAYEQY

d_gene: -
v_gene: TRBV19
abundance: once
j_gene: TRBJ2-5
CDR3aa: ASSRQNTRETQY

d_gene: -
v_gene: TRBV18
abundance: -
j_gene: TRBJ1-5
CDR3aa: ASSPAGDQPQH

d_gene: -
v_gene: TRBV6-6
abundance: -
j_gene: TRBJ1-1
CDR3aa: ASSYGGKNTEAF

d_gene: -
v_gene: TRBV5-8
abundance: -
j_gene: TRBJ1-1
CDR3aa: ASSYRTENTEAF

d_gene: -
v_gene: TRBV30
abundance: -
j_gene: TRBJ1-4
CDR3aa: ALNTQRGEKLF

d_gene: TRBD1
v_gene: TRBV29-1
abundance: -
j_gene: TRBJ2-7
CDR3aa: SPGQASYEQY